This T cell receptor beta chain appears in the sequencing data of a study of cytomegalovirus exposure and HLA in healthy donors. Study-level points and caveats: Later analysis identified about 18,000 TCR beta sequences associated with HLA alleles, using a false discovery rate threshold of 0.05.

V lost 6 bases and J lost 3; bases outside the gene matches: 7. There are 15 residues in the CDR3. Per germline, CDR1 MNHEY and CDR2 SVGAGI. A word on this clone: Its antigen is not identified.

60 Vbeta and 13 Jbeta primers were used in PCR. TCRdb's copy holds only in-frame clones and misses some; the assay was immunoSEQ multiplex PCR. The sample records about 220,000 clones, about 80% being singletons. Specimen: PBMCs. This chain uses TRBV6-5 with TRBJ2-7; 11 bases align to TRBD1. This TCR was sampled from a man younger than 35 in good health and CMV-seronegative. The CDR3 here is CASRYGQGAVYEQYF. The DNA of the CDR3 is TGTGCCAGCAGATACGGACAGGGGGCGGTCTACGAGCAGTACTTC.